The 30 T cell receptor beta chains below come from one sample, sequenced in a study of OX40 agonist ivuxolimab in advanced cancers. Profiled with immunoSEQ multiplex PCR; TCRdb holds only in-frame clones, not every one. The sample carries 13,000 to 15,000 clones, just under 90% recorded once. Source: CD4+ or CD8+ T cells sorted from blood, taken in a trial of the OX40 agonist ivuxolimab. These receptors all stem from an adult with an advanced solid tumor such as melanoma, head and neck, liver or kidney cancer.

V usage is TRBV7-6 and J usage is TRBJ1-5; TRBD1 might be the D (5 bases). The CDR3 is made up of 16 amino acids. Germline V gene data show CDR1 as SGHVS and CDR2 as FNYEAQ. Trimming pared 1 base from V and 3 bases from J, leaving 13 bases between. CDR3 loop: CASSLGTGPSNQPQHF. In nucleotides, the CDR3 is TGTGCCAGCAGCTTAGGGACGGGGCCTTCCAATCAGCCCCAGCATTTT.

The rearrangement links TRBV11-2 to TRBJ2-2; the match to TRBD2 covers 15 bases. CDR3 size: 17 residues. V shed 5 bases and J 5 bases; nucleotides not matched to a gene: 6. The germline gives CDR1 SGHAT, CDR2 FQNNGV. CDR3 protein: CASSPGLAGGGTGELFF. The CDR3 nucleotides read TGTGCCAGCAGCCCGGGACTAGCGGGGGGTGGGACCGGGGAGCTGTTTTTT. The variable domain in full, completed from reference TRBV11-2 and TRBJ2-2, reads EAGVAQSPRYKIIEKRQSVAFWCNPISGHATLYWYQQILGQGPKLLIQFQNNGVVDDSQLPKDRFSAERLKGVDSTLKIQPAKLEDSAVYLCASSPGLAGGGTGELFFGEGSRLTVL.

The chain joins TRBV5-1 to TRBJ1-4; 10 bases map to TRBD1. CDR1 is SGHRS, CDR2 YFSETQ, per germline. V shed 3 bases and J 8 bases; nucleotides not matched to a gene: 4. The CDR3 spans 14 residues. The CDR3 here is CASSSGQGVEKLFF. Written as DNA, the CDR3 is TGCGCCAGCAGCTCTGGACAGGGGGTCGAAAAACTGTTTTTT. The full variable domain, rest sourced from reference TRBV5-1 and TRBJ1-4, is KAGVTQTPRYLIKTRGQQVTLSCSPISGHRSVSWYQQTPGQGLQFLFEYFSETQRNKGNFPGRFSGRQFSNSRSEMNVSTLELGDSALYLCASSSGQGVEKLFFGSGTQLSVL.

The CDR3 DNA follows: TGTGCCAGCAAACCCGGGGGGGGCTCCACAGATACGCAGTATTTT. It specifies CASKPGGGSTDTQYF. V gene TRBV6-5 combines with J gene TRBJ2-3; 8 bases align to TRBD2. The CDR3 runs to 15 residues. CDR1 is MNHEY and CDR2 is SVGAGI in the germline V gene. V lost 7 bases and J lost 2; bases outside the gene matches: 8.

The chain carries TRBV10-1 and TRBJ2-7, with 8 bases fitting TRBD1. The CDR3 runs to 14 residues. The V and J ends lost 0 bases and 5 bases, in that order; junction bases with no gene match: 3. In germline, CDR1 is WNHNN, CDR2 SYGVQD (reference sequence). CDR3 DNA sequence: TGCGCCAGCAGTGAGTCTAACAGGGGGAACGAGCAGTACTTC. Protein sequence: CASSESNRGNEQYF.

The chain has TRBV5-4 and TRBJ2-1; 7 bases agree with TRBD2. CDR1 SGHNT and CDR2 YYREEE come from the germline V gene (reference sequence). CDR3 length equals 14 residues. The V segment lost 0 bases and the J segment 10 bases; nucleotides outside the gene matches: 7. The CDR3 sequence is CASSLVGLADEQFF. As DNA, the CDR3 is TGTGCCAGCAGCTTGGTTGGGCTAGCGGACGAGCAGTTCTTC.

This clone was recorded a few times. The V and J genes are TRBV6-1 and TRBJ1-3; the D is unclear. This CDR3 contains 14 residues. Trimming pared 6 bases from V and 4 bases from J, leaving 13 bases between. Per the germline V gene, CDR1 is MNHNS and CDR2 is SASEGT. As DNA, the CDR3 is TGTGCCAGCAGGGGGTGGACGAGCGGAAACACCATATATTTT. Amino acid sequence: CASRGWTSGNTIYF.

CDR3 loop: CASSLISAGYRDSQLQLSGPQHF. In DNA form, the CDR3 reads TGCGCCAGCAGCTTGATATCGGCGGGTTATCGCGACAGCCAACTTCAACTATCAGGCCCCCAGCATTTT. J is TRBJ1-5 and V is TRBV5-1, with a weak D call TRBD1 (5 bases). The length of the CDR3 is 23 residues. From germline, CDR1 is SGHRS and CDR2 YFSETQ. V was cut by 1 base and J by 10 bases, with 42 bases left in between. The full variable domain, rest sourced from reference TRBV5-1 and TRBJ1-5, is KAGVTQTPRYLIKTRGQQVTLSCSPISGHRSVSWYQQTPGQGLQFLFEYFSETQRNKGNFPGRFSGRQFSNSRSEMNVSTLELGDSALYLCASSLISAGYRDSQLQLSGPQHFGDGTRLSIL.

V usage is TRBV4-1 and J usage is TRBJ2-3, with D perhaps assigned TRBD1 or TRBD2 (7 bases each). V was trimmed by 0 bases and J by 5 bases, leaving 9 bases between them. Germline V CDR1 and CDR2: MGHRA, YSYEKL. The CDR3 is 14 amino acids. This CDR3 is CASSQDRGGDTQYF. As DNA, the CDR3 is TGCGCCAGCAGCCAAGACAGGGGGGGAGATACGCAGTATTTT.

The chain is built from TRBV29-1 and TRBJ2-7; 10 nucleotides align to TRBD2. There are 18 residues in the CDR3. Germline V gene lookup returns CDR1 SQVTM and CDR2 ANQGSEA. The ends lost 7 bases at V and 3 bases at J; junction bases unmatched: 21. The CDR3: CSAAGRRASGGRVYEQYF. The CDR3 DNA reads TGCAGCGCCGCAGGTCGTCGGGCTAGCGGGGGTAGGGTCTACGAGCAGTACTTC.

The chain is built from TRBV18 and TRBJ1-5, with TRBD1 matching 7 bases. Germline assignment: CDR1 KGHSH and CDR2 LQKENI. The CDR3 runs to 18 residues. J lost 4 bases, V lost 3 bases, and 15 bases had no gene match. CDR3 protein: CASSPEPPTGLGNQPQHF. The DNA of the CDR3 is TGTGCCAGCTCACCCGAACCACCGACAGGGCTTGGAAATCAGCCCCAGCATTTT.

Here the CDR3 DNA reads TGTGCCAGTAGTATAGTAGGATATGGCTACACCTTC. The encoded protein is CASSIVGYGYTF. This chain connects TRBV19 to TRBJ1-2, with no clear D. Germline V gene data show CDR1 as LNHDA and CDR2 as SQIVND (reference sequence). There are 12 residues in the CDR3. The V end was cut by 1 base, the J end by 5 bases, with 5 bases between.

The CDR3 DNA is TGCGCCAGCAGCTTGGAGGGGGTCAGGTACACTGAAGCTTTCTTT. This sequence encodes CASSLEGVRYTEAFF. This rearrangement joins TRBV5-1 to TRBJ1-1; weak D call: TRBD1 (6 bases). The CDR3 sequence is 15 residues long. V dropped 0 bases and J dropped 3 bases, with 12 bases sitting between them. Germline assignment: CDR1 SGHRS and CDR2 YFSETQ.

The rearrangement uses TRBV5-1 and TRBJ1-2, with no clear D. This CDR3 region has 13 residues. Germline CDR1 reads SGHRS; CDR2 reads YFSETQ. With 0 bases removed from V and 7 bases from J, the gap between germline ends came to 10 bases. For the CDR3, the DNA is TGCGCCAGCAGCTTGGAGGGTGGTCGTGGCTACACCTTC. This sequence encodes CASSLEGGRGYTF.

This clone is classed as medium-sized (0.01 to 0.1%). The chain has TRBV10-3 and TRBJ2-7; D perhaps matches TRBD2 (6 bases). Trimming shortened V by 3 bases and J by 3 bases, and 12 bases separated the two germline ends. CDR1 is ENHRY, CDR2 SYGVKD, per germline. The CDR3 consists of 14 residues. The CDR3 here is CAISDTSSDYEQYF. The CDR3 DNA is TGTGCCATCAGTGATACTAGCAGTGACTACGAGCAGTACTTC.

The gene calls are TRBV18 and TRBJ2-1; unclear D gene. This CDR3 region has 12 residues. Germline assignment: CDR1 KGHSH and CDR2 LQKENI. The V end lost 3 bases, the J end lost 7 bases, and 7 bases lay between the germline ends. CDR3 region: CASSPSENEQFF. The CDR3 DNA is TGTGCCAGCTCACCTTCTGAGAATGAGCAGTTCTTC.

This clone appeared once. The chain recombines TRBV5-4 with TRBJ2-2, with D uncertain. The germline V gene has CDR1 SGHNT and CDR2 YYREEE (reference sequence). V was cut by 4 bases and J by 6 bases, with 22 bases left in between. The CDR3 covers 17 residues. The CDR3 here is CASSPNPTPTVPGELFF. In DNA form, the CDR3 reads TGTGCCAGCAGCCCTAACCCCACACCCACGGTACCCGGGGAGCTGTTTTTT.

The genes are TRBV19 and TRBJ2-5; the D call may be TRBD1 or TRBD2 (5 bases each). V dropped 8 bases and J dropped 6 bases, with 19 bases sitting between them. This CDR3 region has 14 residues. CDR1 is LNHDA, CDR2 SQIVND, per germline (reference sequence). DNA of the CDR3: TGTGCCAGTGGATCCGGGGCCCGAGAGAAGACCCAGTACTTC. Protein sequence: CASGSGAREKTQYF.

The chain combines TRBV7-9 with TRBJ2-3; possible D gene TRBD2, 7 bases. V dropped 0 bases and J dropped 6 bases, with 10 bases sitting between them. The germline V gene encodes CDR1 SEHNR and CDR2 FQNEAQ (reference sequence). The CDR3 consists of 14 residues. CDR3 amino acids: CASSLAGGRDTQYF. CDR3 nucleotide sequence: TGTGCCAGCAGCTTAGCGGGGGGGCGCGATACGCAGTATTTT.

The V and J genes are TRBV6-1 and TRBJ2-3, with D perhaps matching TRBD1 (6 bases). Trimming pared 4 bases from V and 2 bases from J, leaving 16 bases between. This CDR3 region has 16 residues. Germline V gene lookup returns CDR1 MNHNS and CDR2 SASEGT. The CDR3 loop reads CASSGLGDTPTDTQYF. CDR3 bases: TGTGCCAGCAGTGGCCTGGGGGACACCCCCACAGATACGCAGTATTTT.

This chain uses TRBV2 with TRBJ2-5; 10 positions agree with TRBD1. J gave up 5 bases and V 6 bases, and 6 bases lay outside the gene matches. Germline V gives CDR1 SNHLY, CDR2 FYNNEI. The CDR3 contains 14 residues. This chain's CDR3 is CASRGTGAAETQYF. The CDR3 nucleotides read TGTGCCAGCAGAGGGACAGGGGCGGCGGAGACCCAGTACTTC. The variable domain in full, with the rest retrieved from reference TRBV2 and TRBJ2-5, is EPEVTQTPSHQVTQMGQEVILRCVPISNHLYFYWYRQILGQKVEFLVSFYNNEISEKSEIFDDQFSVERPDGSNFTLKIRSTKLEDSAMYFCASRGTGAAETQYFGPGTRLLVL.

V usage is TRBV7-8 and J usage is TRBJ2-2; 7 bases match TRBD1. Per germline, CDR1 SGHVS and CDR2 FQNEAQ. The ends lost 7 bases at V and 5 bases at J; junction bases unmatched: 10. This CDR3 region has 15 residues. The CDR3 nucleotides are TGTGCCAGCATCCTTACAGGGGTCGGAACCGGGGAGCTGTTTTTT. Amino acid sequence: CASILTGVGTGELFF.

The chain combines TRBV5-1 with TRBJ2-7, with 7 bases that match TRBD1. Per the germline V gene, CDR1 is SGHRS and CDR2 is YFSETQ. This CDR3 comprises 14 residues. V lost 2 bases and J lost 1; bases outside the gene matches: 3. The CDR3 region is CASSFQGDSYEQYF. CDR3 bases: TGCGCCAGCAGCTTCCAGGGGGATTCCTACGAGCAGTACTTC.

V gene TRBV7-8 combines with J gene TRBJ2-1; the D call may be TRBD1 or TRBD2 (5 bases each). The V and J ends lost 3 bases and 7 bases respectively, with 10 bases between them. This CDR3 has 13 amino acids. Germline CDR1 reads SGHVS; CDR2 reads FQNEAQ. The CDR3 protein is CASSFRGVNEQFF. The CDR3 region has the DNA TGTGCCAGCAGCTTTAGAGGGGTGAATGAGCAGTTCTTC.

The genes are TRBV6-1 and TRBJ1-3, with TRBD1 identical over 7 bases. Germline V gives CDR1 MNHNS, CDR2 SASEGT. J lost 4 bases, V lost 1 base, and 7 bases had no gene match. The CDR3 runs 16 residues. In nucleotides, the CDR3 is TGTGCCAGCAGTGAAGTCGGGGACAGCAGGGGAAACACCATATATTTT. Translated: CASSEVGDSRGNTIYF.

The chain recombines TRBV6-5 with TRBJ1-3; no definite D call. The V and J ends lost 4 bases and 1 base respectively, with 14 bases between them. This CDR3 region has 16 residues. Germline V gives CDR1 MNHEY, CDR2 SVGAGI. The CDR3 sequence: CASSSVPGQSGNTIYF. The CDR3 nucleotides are TGTGCCAGCAGTTCCGTCCCCGGGCAATCTGGAAACACCATATATTTT.

The chain uses TRBV4-1 and TRBJ2-5; possible D gene TRBD2, 6 bases. Trimming took 5 bases from V and 4 from J, leaving 17 bases between them. This CDR3 comprises 15 residues. The germline V gene has CDR1 MGHRA and CDR2 YSYEKL. In nucleotides, the CDR3 is TGCGCCAGCAGCGCACTGGGGGGAGGTATAGAGACCCAGTACTTC. Its translation: CASSALGGGIETQYF.

As regards this clone: The conserved phenylalanine or tryptophan is not found at the CDR3 terminus, so this likely reflects a read error. This chain joins TRBV25-1 and TRBJ2-2, with D possibly TRBD1 on 6 matching bases. Trimming removed 7 bases at V and 2 bases at J, with 14 bases between. This CDR3 has 15 residues. CDR1 is MGHDK and CDR2 is SYGVNS in the germline V gene. CDR3 protein: CASTGPGTNTGELFL. The CDR3 DNA is TGTGCCAGCACCGGGCCGGGGACAAACACCGGGGAGCTGTTTCTT.

The gene calls are TRBV6-1 and TRBJ1-1, with no clear D. This CDR3 has 14 amino acids. Germline lookup yields CDR1 MNHNS and CDR2 SASEGT. V lost 2 bases, J lost 1 base, and 8 bases lay in between. As DNA, the CDR3 is TGTGCCAGCAGTGAATCCGGCAAGAACACTGAAGCTTTCTTT. It encodes CASSESGKNTEAFF.

The chain couples TRBV23-1 to TRBJ2-2; D perhaps matches TRBD2 (7 bases). TRBV23-1 counts as an open reading frame of uncertain function. V was trimmed by 0 bases and J by 2 bases, leaving 16 bases between them. This CDR3 is 18 amino acids long. The DNA of the CDR3 is TGCGCCAGCAGTCAATCGCGGGCAGGGGACTATAACACCGGGGAGCTGTTTTTT. It encodes CASSQSRAGDYNTGELFF.